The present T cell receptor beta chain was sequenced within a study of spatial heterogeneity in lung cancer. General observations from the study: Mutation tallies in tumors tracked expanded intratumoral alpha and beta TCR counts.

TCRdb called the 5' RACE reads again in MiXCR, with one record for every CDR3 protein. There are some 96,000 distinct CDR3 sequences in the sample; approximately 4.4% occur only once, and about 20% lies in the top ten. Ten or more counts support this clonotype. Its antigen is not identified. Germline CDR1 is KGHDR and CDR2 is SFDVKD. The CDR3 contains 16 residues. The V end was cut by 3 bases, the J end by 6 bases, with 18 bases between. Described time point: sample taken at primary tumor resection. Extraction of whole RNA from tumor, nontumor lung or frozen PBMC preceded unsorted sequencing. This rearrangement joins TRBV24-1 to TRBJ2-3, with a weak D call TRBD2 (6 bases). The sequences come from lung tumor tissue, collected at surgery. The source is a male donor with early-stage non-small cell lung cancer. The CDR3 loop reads CATSDHGGTGVDTQYF. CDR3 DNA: TGTGCCACCAGTGATCACGGTGGGACTGGGGTCGATACGCAGTATTTT.